This T cell receptor beta chain was obtained from a study of blood T cell repertoires in COVID-19. Authors' methods: Quantification of nucleated cells was approximated via reference gene primer amplification. Repertoires were generated with immunoSEQ multiplex PCR, while TCRdb's copy carries only in-frame clones and drops some. The DNA was the basis for D and trimming; V, J and clone size are from that table. The repertoire includes tens of thousands of clones, roughly 78% of them detected once, and approximately 3.4% sits in the top ten. This CDR3 has 15 residues. Germline V gene data show CDR1 as SGHTA and CDR2 as FQGNSA. With V trimmed by 5 bases and J by 1 base, 8 bases remained unmatched.

The sequenced material came from peripheral blood. The TCR sequence derives from a man aged 55-75 years with acute or convalescent COVID-19. The gene calls are TRBV7-2 and TRBJ2-7; 7 nucleotides align to TRBD1. The CDR3 loop reads CASSERTGLSYEQYF. Here the CDR3 DNA reads TGTGCCAGCAGCGAGAGGACAGGTCTTTCCTACGAGCAGTACTTC.